This passage covers 16 T cell receptor beta chains from one sample sequenced in a study of shared clonotypes between healthy human individuals. Generated by immunoSEQ multiplex PCR, the TCRdb table keeps only in-frame clones and is missing some. The sample shows approximately 2,300,000 clones, around 90% of them seen only once. Source material: naive CD4+ T cells from PBMCs. Subset noted: CD45RA+ positively selected. Source of these receptors: a man between 18 and 29 years old in good health. Some clones in this sample may be carry-over from other donors' samples.

This chain uses TRBV6-6 with TRBJ2-1, with 7 bases that match TRBD2. V lost 0 bases and J lost 7; bases outside the gene matches: 9. This CDR3 has 16 amino acids. Germline CDR1 MNHNY, CDR2 SVGAGI (reference sequence). This CDR3 reads CASSYSPGGMENEQFF. As DNA, the CDR3 is TGTGCCAGCAGTTACTCCCCGGGGGGAATGGAAAATGAGCAGTTCTTC.

The chain combines TRBV4-1 with TRBJ1-1; possible D gene TRBD1, 6 bases. The V and J ends lost 6 bases and 1 base respectively, with 18 bases between them. CDR1 and CDR2 from the germline V gene are MGHRA and YSYEKL. The CDR3 totals 16 residues. CDR3 residues: CASSPLGGRENTEAFF. Written as DNA, the CDR3 is TGCGCCAGCAGTCCCCTGGGGGGCAGGGAGAACACTGAAGCTTTCTTT.

This chain joins TRBV30 and TRBJ2-7; D might be TRBD1 (7 bases). CDR3 size: 13 residues. Germline V gives CDR1 GTSNPN, CDR2 SVGIG (reference sequence). Trimming removed 8 bases from V and 1 base from J, with 15 bases in between. As DNA, the CDR3 is TGTGCCGAGGGAGGCAGGGGGTCCTACGAGCAGTACTTC. Translated, it gives CAEGGRGSYEQYF. Combining the CDR3 with reference TRBV30 and TRBJ2-7 gives the whole variable domain SQTIHQWPATLVQPVGSPLSLECTVEGTSNPNLYWYRQAAGRGLQLLFYSVGIGQISSEVPQNLSASRPQDRQFILSSKKLLLSDSGFYLCAEGGRGSYEQYFGPGTRLTVT.

This chain links TRBV6-5 with TRBJ2-3; D is unclear. The CDR3 is 13 residues long. Germline CDR1 and CDR2: MNHEY and SVGAGI. Trimming left V 5 bases short and J 9 bases short, with 15 bases between. CDR3 nucleotide sequence: TGTGCCAGCAGTGCCGGACGGTTTGCGACGCAGTATTTT. Translating gives CASSAGRFATQYF.

The genes are TRBV29-1 and TRBJ2-1, with TRBD2 matching over 7 bases. V shed 1 base, J shed 5 bases, and the junction held 2 bases outside the gene matches. The CDR3 sequence is 13 residues long. CDR1 is SQVTM, CDR2 ANQGSEA, per germline. CDR3 nucleotide sequence: TGCAGCGTTGAAGCGGGAGGAAACAATGAGCAGTTCTTC. Residues: CSVEAGGNNEQFF.

V and J are TRBV28 and TRBJ2-1, with TRBD1 matching 9 bases. The V gene end was trimmed by 5 bases and the J gene end by 4 bases; junction bases not matched to a gene: 9. CDR1 MDHEN and CDR2 SYDVKM come from the germline V gene. This CDR3 is built from 16 residues. CDR3 DNA: TGTGCCAGCAGTGGGACAGGGCTGGGGGGATACAATGAGCAGTTCTTC. Translated: CASSGTGLGGYNEQFF.

A word on this clone: The same CDR3 is also encoded by other DNA sequences in this sample. The chain joins TRBV5-1 to TRBJ2-1; 15 nucleotides align to TRBD2. Germline CDR1 SGHRS, CDR2 YFSETQ. Trimming took 4 bases from V and 6 from J; bases not matched to a gene: 2. The CDR3 is 15 residues long. CDR3 sequence reads: CASSLGLAGGNEQFF. In DNA, the CDR3 is TGCGCCAGCAGCCTGGGACTAGCGGGAGGCAATGAGCAGTTCTTC.

Comment on this clone: This sample also contains other DNA sequences that code for the same CDR3. The gene calls are TRBV9 and TRBJ1-2, with no clear D. The germline CDR1 and CDR2 sequences are SGDLS and YYNGEE. The CDR3 loop spans 14 amino acids. V dropped 0 bases and J dropped 2 bases, with 8 bases sitting between them. The DNA of the CDR3 is TGTGCCAGCAGCGTAGGTGGAGGGAACTATGGCTACACCTTC. It encodes CASSVGGGNYGYTF.

The chain is built from TRBV9 and TRBJ2-1; 10 bases map to TRBD2. CDR1 is SGDLS and CDR2 is YYNGEE in the germline V gene. The V and J ends lost 3 bases and 7 bases, in that order; junction bases with no gene match: 10. The CDR3 runs 16 residues. The CDR3 sequence: CASSAGSGRAINEQFF. CDR3 DNA: TGTGCCAGCAGCGCGGGGAGCGGGAGGGCCATAAATGAGCAGTTCTTC.

V usage is TRBV5-1 and J usage is TRBJ2-7, with 8 bases lining up with TRBD2. J gave up 5 bases and V 6 bases, and 16 bases lay outside the gene matches. The CDR3 has 16 amino acids. The V gene's germline CDR1 is SGHRS and CDR2 YFSETQ. The CDR3 loop reads CASTGGTGGPWDEQYF. In nucleotides, the CDR3 is TGCGCCAGCACCGGGGGTACGGGAGGGCCGTGGGACGAGCAGTACTTC.

V is TRBV28 and J is TRBJ2-7; 7 bases fit TRBD1. After removal of 6 bases from V and 4 bases from J, the junction contained 15 bases not matched to a gene. CDR1 is MDHEN, CDR2 SYDVKM, per germline. This CDR3 has 16 amino acids. The CDR3 loop reads CASSLSGQGVNYEQYF. CDR3 coding DNA: TGTGCCAGCAGCCTGAGCGGTCAGGGGGTAAATTACGAGCAGTACTTC.

The V gene is TRBV19, the J gene TRBJ2-4; TRBD2 aligns across 8 bases. The CDR3 spans 15 residues. CDR1 and CDR2 (germline): LNHDA, SQIVND (reference sequence). Trimming took 7 bases from V and 1 from J; bases not matched to a gene: 6. The CDR3 here is CASMPGGTAKNIQYF. The CDR3 region has the DNA TGTGCCAGTATGCCGGGAGGGACGGCCAAAAACATTCAGTACTTC.

The chain combines TRBV28 with TRBJ2-3, with 8 nucleotides matching TRBD1. Germline CDR1 and CDR2: MDHEN and SYDVKM. Trimming removed 8 bases from V and 6 bases from J; junction bases left unmatched: 7. CDR3 size: 13 residues. CDR3 in DNA: TGTGCCAGCGAGACCCAGGGGGCTGATACGCAGTATTTT. Translation gives CASETQGADTQYF.

This clone appeared a few times. The CDR3 region is CASRGALGRTNEKLFF. Written as DNA, the CDR3 is TGTGCCAGCAGGGGGGCATTGGGCAGGACTAATGAAAAACTGTTTTTT. The rearrangement joins TRBV2 to TRBJ1-4, with D perhaps matching TRBD1 (6 bases). From germline, CDR1 is SNHLY and CDR2 FYNNEI. Between the trimmed V and J ends, which lost 6 bases and 2 bases, there was a span of 16 bases. The CDR3 extends over 16 amino acids.

The table lists this clone with a few counts. CDR3 sequence: CASSPSGGTEAFF. DNA of the CDR3: TGTGCCAGCTCACCTTCCGGGGGAACTGAAGCTTTCTTT. This sequence joins TRBV18 and TRBJ1-1; tentatively, D is TRBD1 (5 bases). CDR3 length: 13 residues. Trimming cost V 3 bases and J 5 bases, with 10 bases left between them. The germline V gene has CDR1 KGHSH and CDR2 LQKENI.

This chain connects TRBV7-2 to TRBJ2-1; 7 positions agree with TRBD2. Unmatched junction bases numbered 5, after V lost 2 bases and J lost 4 bases. The CDR3 covers 15 residues. Per the germline V gene, CDR1 is SGHTA and CDR2 is FQGNSA. The DNA for the CDR3 is TGTGCCAGCAGCTTACGGCTAGCGGAATACAATGAGCAGTTCTTC. Translating gives CASSLRLAEYNEQFF.